The 20 T cell receptor beta chains reported below all come from one sample, sequenced in a study of T cell responses to AZD1222 COVID-19 vaccine (dated by TCRdb to about 2021). The time point label here, explained by the study, means: baseline before first vaccination. The protocol used for the library was the immunoSEQ multiplex PCR assay. The clones in this table, taken by TCRdb from immuneACCESS, are in-frame only. Not every clone is retained; where verified, under half of the shortfall comes from an unresolved V gene, and the cause of the rest is unknown. In all, the sample holds under 150,000 clones, and 85% to 95% of those were seen once. The top ten clonotypes cover approximately 3.1% of the sample. The sequencing used peripheral blood, collected on day 0 of AZD1222 vaccination. The receptors were sampled from an adult in good health.

The chain uses TRBV29-1 and TRBJ2-2; 9 bases are shared with TRBD2. The germline gives CDR1 SQVTM, CDR2 ANQGSEA. This CDR3 has 15 residues. Unmatched junction bases numbered 5, after V lost 2 bases and J lost 4 bases. The CDR3 bases are TGCAGCGTTGAACGGCGGGAGGGCCGCACCGGGGAGCTGTTTTTT. This codes for CSVERREGRTGELFF.

This clone is a singleton in its sample. The chain is built from TRBV9 and TRBJ1-2; 9 nucleotides line up with TRBD1. Trimming took 3 bases from V and 5 from J; bases not matched to a gene: 8. The CDR3 is 15 residues long. The germline V gene encodes CDR1 SGDLS and CDR2 YYNGEE. The CDR3 nucleotides are TGTGCCAGCAGCGACCCGGGACAGGGACGTTATGGCTACACCTTC. Translating gives CASSDPGQGRYGYTF.

This clone was detected only once. The chain recombines TRBV2 with TRBJ2-7; a weak D match, TRBD2 (6 bases). This CDR3 spans 13 amino acids. Germline CDR1 reads SNHLY; CDR2 reads FYNNEI. V gave up 10 bases and J gave up 9 bases, with 22 bases separating them. CDR3 nucleotides: TGTGCCACCAACCGGGACTCGGGCCGTGTGCAGTACTTC. Amino acid sequence: CATNRDSGRVQYF. Together with reference TRBV2 and TRBJ2-7, the CDR3 gives the full variable domain: EPEVTQTPSHQVTQMGQEVILRCVPISNHLYFYWYRQILGQKVEFLVSFYNNEISEKSEIFDDQFSVERPDGSNFTLKIRSTKLEDSAMYFCATNRDSGRVQYFGPGTRLTVT.

The chain is built from TRBV3-1 (or the pseudogene TRBV3-2) and TRBJ1-1; D perhaps matches TRBD1 (6 bases). CDR1 and CDR2 from the germline V gene are LGHDT and YNNKEL (reference sequence). Trimming cost V 1 base and J 10 bases, with 19 bases left between them. The CDR3 totals 15 residues. CDR3 in amino acids: CASSQGRTAAKGAFF. The DNA for the CDR3 is TGTGCCAGCAGCCAAGGGAGGACAGCTGCCAAGGGAGCTTTCTTT.

V gene TRBV18 combines with J gene TRBJ1-1, with D unclear. Germline V gene data show CDR1 as KGHSH and CDR2 as LQKENI. This CDR3 spans 14 amino acids. The V end lost 0 bases, the J end lost 5 bases, and 10 bases lay between the germline ends. DNA of the CDR3: TGTGCCAGCTCACCACCTGAAGTTTTTACTGAAGCTTTCTTT. It codes for CASSPPEVFTEAFF.

This sequence joins TRBV5-1 and TRBJ2-2, with 8 bases identical to TRBD1. V trimming: 0 bases; J trimming: 4 bases; junction bases outside the gene matches: 2. This CDR3 has 15 residues. Germline CDR1 is SGHRS and CDR2 is YFSETQ. This chain's CDR3 is CASSLGTGGTGELFF. CDR3 DNA: TGCGCCAGCAGCTTGGGTACAGGGGGCACCGGGGAGCTGTTTTTT.

Notes on this clone: Other DNA sequences in the sample encode the same CDR3. The chain employs TRBV5-1 and TRBJ2-5, with unresolved D. The germline V gene has CDR1 SGHRS and CDR2 YFSETQ. This CDR3 has 11 amino acids. The V end lost 2 bases, the J end lost 1 base, and 0 bases lay between the germline ends. Here the CDR3 reads CASSFQETQYF. CDR3 DNA: TGCGCCAGCAGCTTCCAAGAGACCCAGTACTTC. The complete variable domain, with remaining parts taken from reference TRBV5-1 and TRBJ2-5, reads KAGVTQTPRYLIKTRGQQVTLSCSPISGHRSVSWYQQTPGQGLQFLFEYFSETQRNKGNFPGRFSGRQFSNSRSEMNVSTLELGDSALYLCASSFQETQYFGPGTRLLVL.

This clone was recorded once. The gene calls are TRBV28 and TRBJ1-1, with 8 bases lining up with TRBD1. The germline V gene encodes CDR1 MDHEN and CDR2 SYDVKM. The CDR3 is 15 residues long. V was pared by 6 bases and J by 8 bases, with 14 bases of the junction left unmatched. The chain's CDR3 is CASSLGTGGFTEAFF. The CDR3, as DNA: TGTGCCAGCAGCCTCGGGACAGGTGGATTCACCGAAGCTTTCTTT.

The CDR3 region is CASSRSRQNTEAFF. The CDR3 DNA is TGTGCCAGCTCACGTTCCCGACAGAACACTGAAGCTTTCTTT. This chain uses TRBV18 with TRBJ1-1; no clear D gene. V was shortened by 4 bases and J by 1 base, with 10 bases between the two germline ends. The germline gives CDR1 KGHSH, CDR2 LQKENI. The CDR3 has 14 residues. The entire variable domain, with the rest obtained from reference TRBV18 and TRBJ1-1, is as follows: NAGVMQNPRHLVRRRGQEARLRCSPMKGHSHVYWYRQLPEEGLKFMVYLQKENIIDESGMPKERFSAEFPKEGPSILRIQQVVRGDSAAYFCASSRSRQNTEAFFGQGTRLTVV.

The chain combines TRBV7-3 with TRBJ2-3, with 9 bases fitting TRBD1. The CDR3 runs to 17 residues. The V gene's germline CDR1 is SGHTA and CDR2 FQGTGA. The V segment lost 5 bases and the J segment 4 bases; nucleotides outside the gene matches: 13. CDR3 residues: CASSPTPRTGVSDTQYF. The DNA of the CDR3 is TGTGCCAGCAGCCCCACCCCCCGGACAGGGGTTTCAGATACGCAGTATTTT.

V usage is TRBV6-5 and J usage is TRBJ1-6, with D perhaps matching TRBD1 (6 bases). This CDR3 contains 15 residues. CDR1 is MNHEY and CDR2 is SVGAGI in the germline V gene. V gave up 2 bases and J gave up 10 bases, with 15 bases separating them. The CDR3 loop is CASSYRDIDSSPLHF. In DNA, the CDR3 is TGTGCCAGCAGTTACCGGGACATCGACAGCTCACCCCTCCACTTT.

Comment on this clone: The junction shows a germline mismatch at one end, possibly a read error. The chain is built from TRBV6-5 and TRBJ1-1; TRBD1 is a possible D gene (5 bases). CDR1 and CDR2 from the germline V gene are MNHEY and SVGAGI. The CDR3 is 15 amino acids. CDR3 DNA sequence: TGTGCCAGCAGTGACTCGACAGCCCCGAACACTGAAGCTTTCTTT. Its translation: CASSDSTAPNTEAFF.

The rearrangement links TRBV19 to TRBJ1-1, with no clear D. CDR1 LNHDA and CDR2 SQIVND come from the germline V gene (reference sequence). V lost 7 bases and J lost 2, with 11 bases in between. The CDR3 extends over 13 amino acids. DNA for the CDR3: TGTGCCAGTATGGAACAGTTTAACACTGAAGCTTTCTTT. This sequence encodes CASMEQFNTEAFF.

This chain joins TRBV9 and TRBJ2-7, with TRBD2 identical over 7 bases. Trimming took 3 bases from V and 3 from J; bases not matched to a gene: 9. The CDR3 runs 15 residues. The germline gives CDR1 SGDLS, CDR2 YYNGEE. CDR3 nucleotide sequence: TGTGCCAGCAGCGAGGGACTACTGGGTATCTACGAGCAGTACTTC. Protein product: CASSEGLLGIYEQYF.

The chain links TRBV4-2 to TRBJ2-3; 10 bases map to TRBD2. The ends lost 1 base at V and 2 bases at J; junction bases unmatched: 3. CDR1 is LGHNA, CDR2 YNFKEQ, per germline. The CDR3 length is 16 residues. The CDR3 loop is CASSQAAGGITDTQYF. In DNA form, the CDR3 reads TGTGCCAGCAGCCAAGCAGCGGGAGGGATCACAGATACGCAGTATTTT.

This chain's CDR3 is CASRVSGLTYEQYF. The CDR3 region has the DNA TGTGCCAGCCGCGTTTCGGGTCTTACCTACGAGCAGTACTTC. This rearrangement joins TRBV28 to TRBJ2-7; D is uncertain. The germline CDR1 and CDR2 sequences are MDHEN and SYDVKM. CDR3 length: 14 amino acids. Trimming cost V 8 bases and J 2 bases, with 16 bases left between them.

V gene TRBV3-1 (or the pseudogene TRBV3-2) combines with J gene TRBJ2-5, with 10 bases that match TRBD1. This CDR3 comprises 16 residues. The ends lost 3 bases at V and 0 bases at J; junction bases unmatched: 4. Per germline, CDR1 LGHDT and CDR2 YNNKEL (reference sequence). Here the CDR3 reads CASSQTTGGNQETQYF. Here the CDR3 DNA reads TGTGCCAGCAGCCAGACGACAGGGGGCAACCAAGAGACCCAGTACTTC.

The V and J genes are TRBV12-3 or TRBV12-4 and TRBJ1-2; TRBD1 agrees at 7 bases. J was trimmed by 4 bases and V by 3 bases; bases with no gene match: 2. The CDR3 runs 13 residues. CDR3 coding DNA: TGTGCCAGCAGTTTGACAGGGCTCTATGGCTACACCTTC. This gives the protein CASSLTGLYGYTF.

The chain joins TRBV9 to TRBJ1-2; 8 nucleotides match TRBD1. The CDR3 spans 15 residues. V shed 3 bases, J shed 4 bases, and the junction held 8 bases outside the gene matches. The germline CDR1 and CDR2 sequences are SGDLS and YYNGEE. In DNA, the CDR3 is TGTGCCAGCAGCGGAGGGGCAGGGGGCCTCTATGGCTACACCTTC. Translation gives CASSGGAGGLYGYTF.

The chain links TRBV19 to TRBJ1-5; D unclear. CDR3 length: 12 residues. Germline assignment: CDR1 LNHDA and CDR2 SQIVND (reference sequence). The V and J ends lost 2 bases and 6 bases respectively, with 5 bases between them. In nucleotides, the CDR3 is TGTGCCAGTAGTATATTTTTTCAGCCCCAGCATTTT. Amino acids: CASSIFFQPQHF.